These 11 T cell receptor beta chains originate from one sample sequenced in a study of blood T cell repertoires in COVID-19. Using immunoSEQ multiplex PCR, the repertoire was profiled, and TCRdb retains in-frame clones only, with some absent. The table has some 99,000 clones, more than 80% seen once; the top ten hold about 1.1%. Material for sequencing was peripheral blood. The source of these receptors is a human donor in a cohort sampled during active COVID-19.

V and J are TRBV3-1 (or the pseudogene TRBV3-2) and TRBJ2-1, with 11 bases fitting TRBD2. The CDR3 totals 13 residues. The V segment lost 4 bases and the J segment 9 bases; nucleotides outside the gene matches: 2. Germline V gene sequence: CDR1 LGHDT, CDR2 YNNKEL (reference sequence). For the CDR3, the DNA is TGTGCCAGCAGCCTGGGACTAGCGGCTGAGCAGTTCTTC. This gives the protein CASSLGLAAEQFF.

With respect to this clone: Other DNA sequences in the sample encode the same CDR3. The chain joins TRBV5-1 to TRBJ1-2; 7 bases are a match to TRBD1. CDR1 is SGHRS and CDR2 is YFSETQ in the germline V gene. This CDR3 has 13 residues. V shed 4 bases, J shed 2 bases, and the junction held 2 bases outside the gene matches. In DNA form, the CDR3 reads TGCGCCAGCAGCACGGGACAGAACTATGGCTACACCTTC. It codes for CASSTGQNYGYTF.

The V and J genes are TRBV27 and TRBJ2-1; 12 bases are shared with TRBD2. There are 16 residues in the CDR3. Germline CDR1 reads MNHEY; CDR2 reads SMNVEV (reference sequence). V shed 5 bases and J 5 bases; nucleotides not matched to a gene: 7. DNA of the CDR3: TGTGCCAGCAGTCCCCCCCGACTAGCGGGGGACAATGAGCAGTTCTTC. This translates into CASSPPRLAGDNEQFF.

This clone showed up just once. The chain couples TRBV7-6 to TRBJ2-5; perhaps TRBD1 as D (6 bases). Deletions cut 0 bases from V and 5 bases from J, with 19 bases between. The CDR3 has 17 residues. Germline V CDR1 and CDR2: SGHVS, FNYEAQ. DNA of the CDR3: TGTGCCAGCAGCTTAGCGCGCCTAGGGGGAGCAGGGGAGACCCAGTACTTC. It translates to CASSLARLGGAGETQYF.

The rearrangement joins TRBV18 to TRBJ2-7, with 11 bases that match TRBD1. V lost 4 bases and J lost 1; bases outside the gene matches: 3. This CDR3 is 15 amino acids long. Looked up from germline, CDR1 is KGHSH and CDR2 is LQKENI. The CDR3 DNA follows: TGTGCCAGCTCACGCGGGACAGGGGGTTCCTACGAGCAGTACTTC. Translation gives CASSRGTGGSYEQYF. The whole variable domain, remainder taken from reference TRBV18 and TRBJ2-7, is NAGVMQNPRHLVRRRGQEARLRCSPMKGHSHVYWYRQLPEEGLKFMVYLQKENIIDESGMPKERFSAEFPKEGPSILRIQQVVRGDSAAYFCASSRGTGGSYEQYFGPGTRLTVT.

DNA for the CDR3: TGTGCCAGCAGACTTCAGGGGGGCAATCAGCCCCAGCATTTT. Protein product: CASRLQGGNQPQHF. The chain recombines TRBV6-5 with TRBJ1-5; 7 nucleotides line up with TRBD1. This CDR3 is 14 amino acids long. Trimming cost V 6 bases and J 2 bases; bases outside gene matches: 4. Germline V lookup: CDR1 MNHEY, CDR2 SVGAGI.

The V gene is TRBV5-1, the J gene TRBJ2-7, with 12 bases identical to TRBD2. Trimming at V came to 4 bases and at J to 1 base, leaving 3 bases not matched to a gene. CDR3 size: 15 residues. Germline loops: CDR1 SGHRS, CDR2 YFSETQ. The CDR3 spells CASSATSGRSYEQYF. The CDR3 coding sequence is TGCGCCAGCAGCGCTACTAGCGGGAGGTCCTACGAGCAGTACTTC.

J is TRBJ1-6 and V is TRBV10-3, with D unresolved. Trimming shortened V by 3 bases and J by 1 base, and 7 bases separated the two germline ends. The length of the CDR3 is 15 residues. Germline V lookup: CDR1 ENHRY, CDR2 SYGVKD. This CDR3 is CAISDEGSYNSPLHF. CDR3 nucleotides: TGTGCCATCAGTGACGAGGGATCCTATAATTCACCCCTCCACTTT.

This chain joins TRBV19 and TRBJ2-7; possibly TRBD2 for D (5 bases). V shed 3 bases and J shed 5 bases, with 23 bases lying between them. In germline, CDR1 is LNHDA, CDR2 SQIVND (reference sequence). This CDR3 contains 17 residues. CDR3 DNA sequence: TGTGCCAGTAGTATCCGGAGGCCCGGGGTAGGGCTACACGAGCAGTACTTC. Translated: CASSIRRPGVGLHEQYF.

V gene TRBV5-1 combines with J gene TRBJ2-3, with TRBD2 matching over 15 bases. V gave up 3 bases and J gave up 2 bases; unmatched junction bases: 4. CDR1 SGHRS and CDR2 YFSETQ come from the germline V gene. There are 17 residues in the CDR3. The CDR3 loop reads CASSSGLAGGSTDTQYF. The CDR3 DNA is TGCGCCAGCAGCTCAGGACTAGCGGGAGGGTCCACAGATACGCAGTATTTT.

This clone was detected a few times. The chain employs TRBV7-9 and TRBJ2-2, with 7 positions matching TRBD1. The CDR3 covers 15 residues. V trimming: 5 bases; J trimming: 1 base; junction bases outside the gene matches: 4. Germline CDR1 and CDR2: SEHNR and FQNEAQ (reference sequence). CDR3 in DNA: TGTGCCAGCAGCCCGTGGACAGGGAACACCGGGGAGCTGTTTTTT. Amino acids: CASSPWTGNTGELFF.